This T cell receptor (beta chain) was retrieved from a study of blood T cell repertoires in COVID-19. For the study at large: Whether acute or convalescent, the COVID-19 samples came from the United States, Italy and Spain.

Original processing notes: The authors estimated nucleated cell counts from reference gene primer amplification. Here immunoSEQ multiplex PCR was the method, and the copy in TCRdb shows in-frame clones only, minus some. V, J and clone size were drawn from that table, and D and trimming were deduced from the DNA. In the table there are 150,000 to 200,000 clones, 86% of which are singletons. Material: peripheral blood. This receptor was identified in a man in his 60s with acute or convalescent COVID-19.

The DNA for the CDR3 is TGTGCCAGCAGGAGGGGACAGGAAAGTAATTCACCCCTCCACTTT. Its translation: CASRRGQESNSPLHF. V is TRBV2 and J is TRBJ1-6; 8 bases are shared with TRBD1. The germline gives CDR1 SNHLY, CDR2 FYNNEI. V lost 6 bases and J lost 6; bases outside the gene matches: 7. The CDR3 sequence is 15 residues long.